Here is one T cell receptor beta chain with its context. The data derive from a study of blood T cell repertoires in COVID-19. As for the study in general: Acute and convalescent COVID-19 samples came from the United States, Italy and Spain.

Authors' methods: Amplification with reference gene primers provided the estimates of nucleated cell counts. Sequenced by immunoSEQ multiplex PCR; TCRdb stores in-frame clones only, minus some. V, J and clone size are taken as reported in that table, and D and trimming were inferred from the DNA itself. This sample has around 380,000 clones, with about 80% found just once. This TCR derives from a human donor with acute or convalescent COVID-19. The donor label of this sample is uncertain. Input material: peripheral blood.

DNA of the CDR3: TGTGCCAGCAGTGAACGACAGGGAGGCGAGCAGTACTTC. Protein sequence: CASSERQGGEQYF. The chain links TRBV6-1 to TRBJ2-7, with D possibly TRBD1 on 7 matching bases. Germline values: CDR1 MNHNS, CDR2 SASEGT. Trimming cost V 2 bases and J 6 bases, with 11 bases left between them. This CDR3 has 13 amino acids.